Each of the 7 T cell receptor beta chains below was sequenced from the same sample in a study of blood T cell repertoires in COVID-19. Assay: immunoSEQ multiplex PCR; the TCRdb copy retains only in-frame clones and omits some. Here the sample spans under 200,000 clones, roughly 86% being singletons. Sequenced: peripheral blood. These receptor sequences come from a woman of 80 years or more with COVID-19, enrolled during active disease.

The rearrangement joins TRBV15 to TRBJ2-7; 7 nucleotides match TRBD2. Trimming at V came to 9 bases and at J to 6 bases, leaving 11 bases not matched to a gene. The CDR3 has 13 amino acids. The germline V gene has CDR1 LNHNV and CDR2 YYDKDF (reference sequence). The CDR3 spells CATLQAGSGEQYF. CDR3 DNA sequence: TGTGCCACGTTACAAGCGGGATCCGGCGAGCAGTACTTC.

This chain joins TRBV18 and TRBJ1-3; possible D gene TRBD1, 6 bases. V was cut by 3 bases and J by 8 bases, with 11 bases left in between. Germline values: CDR1 KGHSH, CDR2 LQKENI. The CDR3 spans 13 residues. The CDR3 here is CASSPGQTDTIYF. The CDR3 DNA reads as TGTGCCAGCTCACCCGGACAGACGGACACCATATATTTT.

This chain joins TRBV2 and TRBJ2-3; TRBD2 matches 7 bases. The germline V gene has CDR1 SNHLY and CDR2 FYNNEI. The CDR3 extends over 13 amino acids. Trimming removed 4 bases from V and 6 bases from J; junction bases left unmatched: 4. CDR3 loop: CASSVGGFDTQYF. CDR3 sequence (DNA): TGTGCCAGCAGTGTGGGAGGGTTTGATACGCAGTATTTT.

This clone was seen only once. The chain uses TRBV13 and TRBJ1-2; 9 positions match TRBD1. From germline, CDR1 is PRHDT and CDR2 FYEKMQ (reference sequence). This CDR3 spans 13 amino acids. The trim removed 5 bases at V and 7 bases at J, leaving 5 bases unmatched. The DNA for the CDR3 is TGTGCCAGCAGCCTACAGGGGGCGATTGGCTACACCTTC. Its translation is CASSLQGAIGYTF.

V and J are TRBV15 and TRBJ2-7; 9 bases are a match to TRBD1. The V and J ends lost 0 bases and 5 bases, in that order; junction bases with no gene match: 8. This CDR3 comprises 16 residues. Per the germline V gene, CDR1 is LNHNV and CDR2 is YYDKDF (reference sequence). The CDR3 DNA reads TGTGCCACCAGCAGAGATCCGGGGACAGGGTCGAACGAGCAGTACTTC. Its protein product is CATSRDPGTGSNEQYF. Full variable domain (rest looked up from reference TRBV15 and TRBJ2-7): DAMVIQNPRYQVTQFGKPVTLSCSQTLNHNVMYWYQQKSSQAPKLLFHYYDKDFNNEADTPDNFQSRRPNTSFCFLDIRSPGLGDTAMYLCATSRDPGTGSNEQYFGPGTRLTVT.

This rearrangement joins TRBV30 to TRBJ2-1, with TRBD2 matching 16 bases. The J segment lost 7 bases and the V segment lost 5 bases, leaving 14 bases of the junction unmatched. The V gene's germline CDR1 is GTSNPN and CDR2 SVGIG (reference sequence). This CDR3 contains 18 residues. CDR3 protein: CAWGSGGTSGRGWNEQFF. The CDR3 DNA follows: TGTGCCTGGGGCTCGGGAGGGACTAGCGGGAGGGGGTGGAATGAGCAGTTCTTC.

V is TRBV29-1 and J is TRBJ2-1; no definite D call. The CDR3 runs to 11 residues. V lost 1 base and J lost 10, with 8 bases in between. Germline CDR1 and CDR2: SQVTM and ANQGSEA. The DNA for the CDR3 is TGCAGCGTTGAAGTCATCAGGGAGCAGTTCTTC. Amino acids: CSVEVIREQFF.